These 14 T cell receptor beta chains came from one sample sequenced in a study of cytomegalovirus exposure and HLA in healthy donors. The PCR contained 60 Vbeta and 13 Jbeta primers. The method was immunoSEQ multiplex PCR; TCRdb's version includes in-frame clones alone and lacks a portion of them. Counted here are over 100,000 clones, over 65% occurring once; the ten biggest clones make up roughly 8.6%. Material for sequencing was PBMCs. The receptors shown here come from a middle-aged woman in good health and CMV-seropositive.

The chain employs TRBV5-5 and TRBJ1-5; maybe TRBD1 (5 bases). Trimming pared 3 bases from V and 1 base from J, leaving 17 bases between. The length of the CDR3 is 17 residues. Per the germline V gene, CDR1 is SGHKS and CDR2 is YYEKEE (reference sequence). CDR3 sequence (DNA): TGTGCCAGCAGCTCCCCCGCGGGGGGACGGAGCAATCAGCCCCAGCATTTT. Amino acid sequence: CASSSPAGGRSNQPQHF.

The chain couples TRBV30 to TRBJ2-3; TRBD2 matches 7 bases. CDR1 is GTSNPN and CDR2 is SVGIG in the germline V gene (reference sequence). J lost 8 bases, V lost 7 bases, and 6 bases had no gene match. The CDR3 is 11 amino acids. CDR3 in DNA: TGTGCCTACCTCTTAGCGGGTACGCAGTATTTT. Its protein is CAYLLAGTQYF. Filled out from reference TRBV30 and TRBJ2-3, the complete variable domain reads SQTIHQWPATLVQPVGSPLSLECTVEGTSNPNLYWYRQAAGRGLQLLFYSVGIGQISSEVPQNLSASRPQDRQFILSSKKLLLSDSGFYLCAYLLAGTQYFGPGTRLTVL.

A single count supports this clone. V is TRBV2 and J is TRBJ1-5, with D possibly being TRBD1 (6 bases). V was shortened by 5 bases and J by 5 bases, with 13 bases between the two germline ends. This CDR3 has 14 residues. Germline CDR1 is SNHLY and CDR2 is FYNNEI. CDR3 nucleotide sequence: TGTGCCAGCAGTCCGACAGGCATCGATCAGCCCCAGCATTTT. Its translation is CASSPTGIDQPQHF.

CDR3 bases: TGCGCCAGCAGCCCCAGCGGGAGTTATGCCGATGAGCAGTTCTTC. Its translation is CASSPSGSYADEQFF. This chain links TRBV5-1 with TRBJ2-1, with 8 bases that match TRBD2. Looked up from germline, CDR1 is SGHRS and CDR2 is YFSETQ. The junction had 11 bases not matched to a gene; V was cut back by 4 bases and J by 8 bases. This CDR3 is 15 amino acids long.

The CDR3 here is CASSGNTGGNTIYF. As DNA, the CDR3 is TGTGCCAGCAGCGGAAACACGGGGGGAAACACCATATATTTT. The chain carries TRBV5-4 and TRBJ1-3; D remains unclear. CDR3 size: 14 residues. Looked up from germline, CDR1 is SGHNT and CDR2 is YYREEE (reference sequence). Trimming cost V 4 bases and J 4 bases, with 12 bases left between them.

This chain's CDR3 is CSVRITGFGYTF. Written as DNA, the CDR3 is TGCAGCGTCCGCATAACAGGGTTTGGCTACACCTTC. V gene TRBV29-1 combines with J gene TRBJ1-2; possibly TRBD1 for D (6 bases). This CDR3 has 12 residues. Trimming left V 6 bases short and J 7 bases short, with 15 bases between. Germline V CDR1 and CDR2: SQVTM, ANQGSEA.

CDR3 nucleotide sequence: TGCAGTGCCCCCGTCCTTCATGGCTACACCTTC. Translated, it gives CSAPVLHGYTF. The chain combines TRBV20-1 with TRBJ1-2; no definite D call. Germline CDR1 is DFQATT and CDR2 is SNEGSKA (reference sequence). This CDR3 is built from 11 residues. Trimming took off 6 bases at V and 6 bases at J, with 11 bases between the two ends.

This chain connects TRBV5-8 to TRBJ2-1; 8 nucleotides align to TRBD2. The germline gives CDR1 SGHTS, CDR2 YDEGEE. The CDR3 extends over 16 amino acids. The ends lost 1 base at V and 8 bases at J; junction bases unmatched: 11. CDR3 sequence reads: CASSLFPSGLSDEQFF. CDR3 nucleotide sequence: TGTGCCAGCAGCTTGTTTCCTAGCGGGCTAAGCGATGAGCAGTTCTTC.

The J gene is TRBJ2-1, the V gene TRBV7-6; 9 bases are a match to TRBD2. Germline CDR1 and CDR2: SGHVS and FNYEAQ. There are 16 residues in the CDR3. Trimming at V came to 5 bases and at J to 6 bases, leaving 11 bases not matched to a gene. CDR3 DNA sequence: TGTGCCAGCAGCCCCGGGCTAGCGGGGTTGGGCAATGAGCAGTTCTTC. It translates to CASSPGLAGLGNEQFF.

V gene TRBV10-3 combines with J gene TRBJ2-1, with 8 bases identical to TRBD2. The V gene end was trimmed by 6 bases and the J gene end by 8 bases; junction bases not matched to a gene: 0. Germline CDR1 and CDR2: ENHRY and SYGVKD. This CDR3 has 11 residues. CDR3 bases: TGTGCCATCAGGCGGGAGGATGAGCAGTTCTTC. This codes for CAIRREDEQFF.

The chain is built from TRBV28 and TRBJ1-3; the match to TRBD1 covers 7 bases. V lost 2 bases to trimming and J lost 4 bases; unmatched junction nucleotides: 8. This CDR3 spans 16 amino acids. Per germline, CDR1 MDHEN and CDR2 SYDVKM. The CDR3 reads CASSLNRGISGNTIYF. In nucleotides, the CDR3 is TGTGCCAGCAGTTTAAACAGGGGCATTTCAGGAAACACCATATATTTT.

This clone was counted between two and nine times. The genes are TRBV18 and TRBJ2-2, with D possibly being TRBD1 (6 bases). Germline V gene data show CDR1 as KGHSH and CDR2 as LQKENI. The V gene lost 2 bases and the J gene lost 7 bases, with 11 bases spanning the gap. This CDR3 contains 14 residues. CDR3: CASSPTGPDGELFF. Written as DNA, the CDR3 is TGTGCCAGCTCACCAACAGGGCCCGACGGGGAGCTGTTTTTT.

CDR3 in amino acids: CASSNRVGEQFF. The CDR3 bases are TGTGCCAGCAGTAACAGGGTAGGTGAGCAGTTCTTC. J is TRBJ2-1 and V is TRBV6-5; tentatively, D is TRBD1 (6 bases). CDR1 MNHEY and CDR2 SVGAGI come from the germline V gene. This CDR3 contains 12 residues. V was cut by 5 bases and J by 9 bases, with 11 bases left in between.

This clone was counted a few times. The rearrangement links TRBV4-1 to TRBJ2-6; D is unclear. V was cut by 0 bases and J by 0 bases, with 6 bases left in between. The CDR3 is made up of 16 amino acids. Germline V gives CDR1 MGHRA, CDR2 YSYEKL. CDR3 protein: CASSQERSSGANVLTF. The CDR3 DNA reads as TGCGCCAGCAGCCAAGAGAGGAGCTCTGGGGCCAACGTCCTGACTTTC.